Listed below are T cell receptor beta chains from one sample, sequenced in a study of siplizumab effects on memory and regulatory T cells. TCRdb's table, derived via immunoSEQ multiplex PCR, lists solely in-frame clones and lacks some. The repertoire holds 85,000 to 130,000 clones, with 92% as singletons. Sequences were obtained from Tregs sorted from blood. All receptors derive from a human donor in good health. Each CDR3 is given with its conserved first and last residue. Fields, in order: J gene, clone size, V gene, D gene, CDR3 protein, CDR3 DNA. A D gene is named only where the DNA matches it firmly. For some rows the clone size is stated as once, few or many, or as a class when expanded; others skip it.

>TRBJ1-6|.|TRBV7-9|.
CASSLVGGPKPLHF
TGTGCCAGCAGCTTAGTTGGGGGGCCTAAACCCCTCCACTTT
>TRBJ1-2|.|TRBV14|TRBD1
CASSRLGGDYGYTF
TGTGCCAGCAGCCGGTTAGGGGGCGACTATGGCTACACCTTC
>TRBJ2-5|.|TRBV18|TRBD2
CASSRAGAFETQYF
TGTGCCAGCTCACGGGCGGGAGCGTTCGAGACCCAGTACTTC
>TRBJ2-7|.|TRBV29-1|.
CSVGVVGAYEQYF
TGCAGCGTTGGTGTAGTAGGCGCCTACGAGCAGTACTTC
>TRBJ2-7|.|TRBV5-6|.
CASSLGGRVPYEQYF
TGTGCCAGCAGCTTAGGGGGGAGGGTGCCCTACGAGCAGTACTTC
>TRBJ2-7|.|TRBV7-9|TRBD2
CATGTGGIYEQYF
TGTGCCACCGGAACGGGGGGGATCTACGAGCAGTACTTC
>TRBJ2-1|.|TRBV7-9|.
CASSLVGTSSEQFF
TGTGCCAGCAGCTTAGTGGGCACTAGTAGTGAGCAGTTCTTC
>TRBJ1-4|.|TRBV29-1|.
CSVGMSTNEKLFF
TGCAGCGTTGGGATGTCAACTAATGAAAAACTGTTTTTT
>TRBJ2-2|.|TRBV19|.
CASSRNLQVPGELFF
TGTGCCAGTAGTCGGAACTTACAGGTGCCCGGGGAGCTGTTTTTT
>TRBJ1-3|.|TRBV5-4|.
CASSLMVVGTGNTIYF
TGTGCCAGCAGCTTGATGGTAGTGGGTACTGGAAACACCATATATTTT
>TRBJ2-3|.|TRBV4-1|TRBD2
CASSPRRTSGRETDTQYF
TGCGCCAGCAGCCCCCGCAGGACTAGCGGGAGGGAGACAGATACGCAGTATTTT
>TRBJ2-5|.|TRBV9|.
CASDLTGTFDSTQYF
TGTGCCAGTGACTTGACTGGGACCTTCGATTCGACCCAGTACTTC
>TRBJ2-4|.|TRBV29-1|TRBD2
CSVEAHGGGISKAKNIQYF
TGCAGCGTTGAAGCCCACGGGGGGGGAATCTCGAAGGCCAAAAACATTCAGTACTTC
>TRBJ2-3|once|TRBV7-2|TRBD2
CASSFGTSGRTDTQYF
TGTGCCAGCAGCTTTGGGACTAGCGGGAGAACAGATACGCAGTATTTT
>TRBJ2-7|few|TRBV2|.
CASRGLFYEQYF
TGTGCCAGCAGGGGACTTTTCTACGAGCAGTACTTC
>TRBJ2-7|.|TRBV5-8|TRBD1
CASSGGQGRISYEQYF
TGTGCCAGCAGCGGGGGACAGGGGCGCATATCGTACGAGCAGTACTTC
>TRBJ1-6|.|TRBV7-9|TRBD1
CASSLVFQTGRNSPLHF
TGTGCCAGCAGCTTGGTATTTCAGACAGGGAGGAATTCACCCCTCCACTTT
>TRBJ2-7|.|TRBV7-8|.
CASSTPLGVGHPYEQYF
TGTGCCAGCAGCACCCCCCTTGGGGTAGGGCACCCCTACGAGCAGTACTTC
>TRBJ2-7|once|TRBV5-1|.
CASSSIQTGYEQYF
TGCGCCAGCAGCTCGATTCAGACAGGCTACGAGCAGTACTTC
>TRBJ1-2|few|TRBV18|.
CASSQQRGYTF
TGTGCCAGCTCACAGCAGCGGGGCTACACCTTC
>TRBJ2-3|.|TRBV7-9|TRBD1
CASSLLQGGRDTQYF
TGTGCCAGCAGCTTATTACAGGGGGGAAGAGATACGCAGTATTTT
>TRBJ1-4|.|TRBV5-1|.
CASSLGSTNEKLFF
TGCGCCAGCAGCTTGGGCTCAACTAATGAAAAACTGTTTTTT
>TRBJ2-6|.|TRBV28|.
CASSSITGSSGANVLTF
TGTGCCAGCAGTTCTATAACAGGTAGCTCTGGGGCCAACGTCCTGACTTTC
>TRBJ1-4|.|TRBV15|TRBD1
CATGQARDDEKLFF
TGTGCCACCGGACAGGCACGAGACGATGAAAAACTGTTTTTT
>TRBJ1-2|.|TRBV6-4|.
CAGSDPRSGQRSYTF
TGTGCCGGCAGTGACCCACGATCAGGCCAGAGGAGCTACACCTTC
>TRBJ2-7|.|TRBV4-1|.
CASSRGPPNPYEQYF
TGCGCCAGCAGCCGGGGACCACCCAATCCCTACGAGCAGTACTTC
>TRBJ1-2|.|TRBV15|.
CATSRETGPYGYTF
TGTGCCACCAGCAGAGAAACGGGGCCCTATGGCTACACCTTC
>TRBJ2-1|.|TRBV6-1|.
CASSESLQFNEQFF
TGTGCCAGCAGTGAATCACTACAATTCAATGAGCAGTTCTTC
>TRBJ2-1|.|TRBV29-1|TRBD2
CSVELLAGGVDEQFF
TGCAGCGTTGAACTACTAGCGGGAGGGGTCGATGAGCAGTTCTTC
>TRBJ2-7|.|TRBV5-1|.
CASSRNGPLGEQYF
TGCGCCAGCAGCAGGAACGGGCCCCTGGGGGAGCAGTACTTC
>TRBJ1-2|.|TRBV28|TRBD1
CASSLSGTALYGYTF
TGTGCCAGCAGTTTGTCCGGGACAGCGCTCTATGGCTACACCTTC
>TRBJ1-1|once|TRBV6-1|.
CASSVLPGGNTEAFF
TGTGCCAGCAGTGTGCTCCCAGGCGGGAACACTGAAGCTTTCTTT
>TRBJ2-4|few|TRBV28|.
CASRGNFNVDIQYF
TGTGCCAGCAGGGGGAATTTCAATGTGGACATTCAGTACTTC
>TRBJ2-5|.|TRBV2|.
CASSERLLQETQYF
TGTGCCAGCAGTGAAAGGCTCTTACAAGAGACCCAGTACTTC
>TRBJ2-3|.|TRBV2|.
CASRRAGLQYF
TGTGCCAGCAGGAGAGCGGGCCTCCAGTATTTT
>TRBJ2-6|.|TRBV5-1|.
CASSLGLAGANVLTF
TGCGCCAGCAGCTTGGGATTGGCCGGGGCCAACGTCCTGACTTTC
>TRBJ2-7|.|TRBV5-8|.
CASSLIRTTEQYF
TGTGCCAGCAGCTTGATCCGGACAACAGAGCAGTACTTC
>TRBJ2-2|.|TRBV5-1|TRBD1
CASRDYRTGRGELFF
TGCGCCAGCAGGGATTACCGGACAGGACGGGGGGAGCTGTTTTTT
>TRBJ1-4|once|TRBV18|TRBD1
CASSSDRDDEKLFF
TGTGCCAGCTCATCCGACAGGGACGATGAAAAACTGTTTTTT
>TRBJ2-1|.|TRBV7-9|.
CASSFLQGREQFF
TGTGCCAGCAGCTTCCTACAGGGGAGGGAGCAGTTCTTC
>TRBJ2-7|.|TRBV5-6|.
CASSLRRSYEQYF
TGTGCCAGCAGCTTGCGTCGGAGCTACGAGCAGTACTTC
>TRBJ1-3|.|TRBV15|.
CATSRSSGNTIYF
TGTGCCACCAGCAGAAGCTCTGGAAACACCATATATTTT
>TRBJ1-1|few|TRBV19|.
CASMEGQAGAFF
TGTGCCAGTATGGAGGGCCAGGCGGGTGCTTTCTTT
>TRBJ2-7|.|TRBV29-1|.
CSVRRNYEQYF
TGCAGCGTTCGGAGGAACTACGAGCAGTACTTC
>TRBJ2-5|.|TRBV5-1|TRBD1
CASSFPQGTGDRETQYF
TGCGCCAGCAGCTTTCCCCAGGGGACAGGGGATAGAGAGACCCAGTACTTC